The 23 T cell receptor beta chains listed next were all sequenced from one sample in a study of blood T cell repertoires in COVID-19. This table comes from immunoSEQ multiplex PCR, and its TCRdb copy is limited to in-frame clones, with some not included. The sample shows 140,000 to 150,000 clones, 84% of them seen only once. The sample taken for sequencing was peripheral blood. The receptors were sampled from a man aged 30-40 years with COVID-19, enrolled during active disease.

This chain connects TRBV19 to TRBJ2-7; D perhaps matches TRBD2 (6 bases). CDR3 size: 14 residues. Germline loops: CDR1 LNHDA, CDR2 SQIVND (reference sequence). Trimming took 7 bases from V and 5 from J, leaving 18 bases between them. The DNA of the CDR3 is TGTGCCAGTAATATGGGAGGACTTTCCAACGAGCAGTACTTC. The encoded protein is CASNMGGLSNEQYF.

This clone was detected only a few times. The chain has TRBV29-1 and TRBJ1-2; maybe TRBD1 (6 bases). CDR1 is SQVTM and CDR2 is ANQGSEA in the germline V gene. The CDR3 has 13 amino acids. V gave up 6 bases and J gave up 6 bases, with 17 bases separating them. The CDR3 protein is CSVAGGARDGYTF. CDR3 coding DNA: TGCAGCGTCGCGGGGGGGGCGCGAGATGGCTACACCTTC.

This clone appeared once. This chain uses TRBV30 with TRBJ1-2; 9 bases map to TRBD1. The CDR3 covers 16 residues. The V gene end was trimmed by 0 bases and the J gene end by 7 bases; junction bases not matched to a gene: 12. Germline V gene data show CDR1 as GTSNPN and CDR2 as SVGIG (reference sequence). CDR3 in amino acids: CAWSVPGTGTYGGYTF. Here the CDR3 DNA reads TGTGCCTGGAGTGTCCCCGGGACAGGGACGTACGGTGGCTACACCTTC.

This clone was detected a few times. The chain couples TRBV6-7 to TRBJ2-7; D is possibly TRBD1 (5 bases). TRBV6-7 is reported as an ORF; its role is uncertain. The germline V and J ends were trimmed by 6 bases and 7 bases, with 16 bases remaining between them. The CDR3 is made up of 13 amino acids. CDR3 residues: CASSHLGLGEQYF. For the CDR3, the DNA is TGTGCCAGCAGCCATTTGGGGCTTGGAGAGCAGTACTTC.

The chain is built from TRBV4-1 and TRBJ1-5; D not resolved. The CDR3 is 15 residues long. Trimming stripped 1 base from V and 2 bases from J, with 9 bases between. Germline V lookup: CDR1 MGHRA, CDR2 YSYEKL. The CDR3 DNA follows: TGCGCCAGCAGCCAAGGGCCGGAGGGCAATCAGCCCCAGCATTTT. This codes for CASSQGPEGNQPQHF.

This sequence joins TRBV9 and TRBJ2-7, with 10 bases matching TRBD1. The CDR3 loop spans 17 amino acids. V was pared by 3 bases and J by 2 bases, with 11 bases of the junction left unmatched. From germline, CDR1 is SGDLS and CDR2 YYNGEE. This chain's CDR3 is CASSAGGTGAIPYEQYF. CDR3 nucleotides: TGTGCCAGCAGCGCCGGCGGGACAGGGGCAATACCCTACGAGCAGTACTTC.

This clone was picked up a small number of times. The chain uses TRBV7-9 and TRBJ2-7, with a tentative D call TRBD1 (6 bases). Germline CDR1 is SEHNR and CDR2 is FQNEAQ (reference sequence). Trimming removed 5 bases from V and 2 bases from J, with 19 bases in between. This CDR3 is 16 amino acids long. The CDR3 protein is CASSPPRTDRTYEQYF. The CDR3 DNA reads TGTGCCAGCAGCCCCCCCAGGACAGACCGAACCTACGAGCAGTACTTC.

This clone was counted a few times. The V and J genes are TRBV9 and TRBJ2-5; 10 bases line up with TRBD2. V lost 3 bases to trimming and J lost 1 base; unmatched junction nucleotides: 6. CDR1 SGDLS and CDR2 YYNGEE come from the germline V gene. The CDR3 is 16 amino acids. CDR3 protein: CASSAGGLAPQETQYF. DNA of the CDR3: TGTGCCAGCAGCGCCGGGGGACTAGCGCCCCAAGAGACCCAGTACTTC.

This clone occurred once. The chain couples TRBV29-1 to TRBJ2-7; TRBD1 might be the D (7 bases). Trimming cost V 5 bases and J 4 bases, with 15 bases left between them. CDR1 is SQVTM and CDR2 is ANQGSEA in the germline V gene. The CDR3 is 13 amino acids. CDR3 protein: CSVRTGGTYEQYF. For the CDR3, the DNA is TGCAGCGTTCGGACAGGTGGGACTTACGAGCAGTACTTC.

This chain links TRBV6-5 with TRBJ2-5; no firm D call. Germline V gives CDR1 MNHEY, CDR2 SVGAGI. V lost 2 bases, J lost 5 bases, and 12 bases lay in between. There are 14 residues in the CDR3. Here the CDR3 DNA reads TGTGCCAGCAGTTACGGATTAGCTTGGGAGACCCAGTACTTC. Protein product: CASSYGLAWETQYF.

This chain uses TRBV28 with TRBJ1-2, with D possibly matching TRBD1 (5 bases). Between the trimmed V and J ends, which lost 2 bases and 8 bases, there was a span of 12 bases. Germline V gene sequence: CDR1 MDHEN, CDR2 SYDVKM. CDR3 size: 13 residues. The CDR3 protein is CASSLGGMGGYTF. CDR3 in DNA: TGTGCCAGCAGTTTAGGGGGGATGGGGGGCTACACCTTC.

This chain links TRBV11-2 with TRBJ1-1; 8 bases line up with TRBD1. The CDR3 runs 16 residues. The V gene end was trimmed by 5 bases and the J gene end by 6 bases; junction bases not matched to a gene: 14. Germline lookup yields CDR1 SGHAT and CDR2 FQNNGV. This chain's CDR3 is CASSPSGGRSKAEAFF. The CDR3 bases are TGTGCCAGCAGCCCCTCAGGGGGCAGGTCGAAAGCTGAAGCTTTCTTT. Supplemented by reference TRBV11-2 and TRBJ1-1, the full variable domain reads EAGVAQSPRYKIIEKRQSVAFWCNPISGHATLYWYQQILGQGPKLLIQFQNNGVVDDSQLPKDRFSAERLKGVDSTLKIQPAKLEDSAVYLCASSPSGGRSKAEAFFGQGTRLTVV.

This clone was detected only a few times. The chain links TRBV7-2 to TRBJ2-5, with 9 bases that match TRBD1. Unmatched junction bases numbered 4, after V lost 5 bases and J lost 3 bases. The germline V gene encodes CDR1 SGHTA and CDR2 FQGNSA. This CDR3 contains 14 residues. In DNA, the CDR3 is TGTGCCAGCAGCCGGACAGGGGAAAAAGAGACCCAGTACTTC. Protein: CASSRTGEKETQYF.

This chain links TRBV7-2 with TRBJ1-2, with D maybe TRBD1 (5 bases). V lost 1 base to trimming and J lost 5 bases, with 23 bases between them. The CDR3 loop spans 18 amino acids. Germline values: CDR1 SGHTA, CDR2 FQGNSA. The DNA for the CDR3 is TGTGCCAGCAGCTTAGGTAACCCTTGGCAGGGCCCCGCTTATGGCTACACCTTC. Translated: CASSLGNPWQGPAYGYTF.

This rearrangement joins TRBV7-9 to TRBJ1-1, with D hard to call. CDR1 and CDR2 (germline): SEHNR, FQNEAQ (reference sequence). The CDR3 sequence is 13 residues long. Trimming took 2 bases from V and 6 from J, leaving 10 bases between them. The CDR3 protein is CASSLWPYAEAFF. The CDR3 nucleotides are TGTGCCAGCAGCTTATGGCCTTACGCTGAAGCTTTCTTT.

V gene TRBV19 combines with J gene TRBJ2-1; TRBD2 aligns across 13 bases. With V trimmed by 6 bases and J by 7 bases, 9 bases remained unmatched. Germline V CDR1 and CDR2: LNHDA, SQIVND (reference sequence). This CDR3 spans 16 amino acids. CDR3: CASRTPLAGGPNEQFF. The CDR3 nucleotides read TGTGCCAGTAGAACCCCACTAGCGGGAGGGCCAAATGAGCAGTTCTTC. Combining the CDR3 with reference TRBV19 and TRBJ2-1 gives the whole variable domain DGGITQSPKYLFRKEGQNVTLSCEQNLNHDAMYWYRQDPGQGLRLIYYSQIVNDFQKGDIAEGYSVSREKKESFPLTVTSAQKNPTAFYLCASRTPLAGGPNEQFFGPGTRLTVL.

DNA for the CDR3: TGTGCCAGCAGCCCCACGACTAGCGGGAGCTCCTACAATGAGCAGTTCTTC. It is translated as CASSPTTSGSSYNEQFF. This chain joins TRBV9 and TRBJ2-1; 12 nucleotides agree with TRBD2. Per germline, CDR1 SGDLS and CDR2 YYNGEE. The CDR3 contains 17 residues. V was pared by 4 bases and J by 0 bases, with 5 bases of the junction left unmatched.

J is TRBJ1-2 and V is TRBV19; D is unclear. Germline values: CDR1 LNHDA, CDR2 SQIVND (reference sequence). Trimming removed 2 bases at V and 0 bases at J, with 10 bases between. This CDR3 region has 15 residues. The CDR3 here is CASSIQQRANYGYTF. In DNA form, the CDR3 reads TGTGCCAGTAGTATACAACAGCGGGCTAACTATGGCTACACCTTC.

Here the CDR3 reads CASSMRGPYNEQFF. The CDR3 DNA sequence: TGTGCCAGTAGTATGCGAGGGCCGTACAATGAGCAGTTCTTC. The rearrangement links TRBV19 to TRBJ2-1; D is perhaps TRBD2 (5 bases). This CDR3 comprises 14 residues. Between the trimmed V and J ends, which lost 3 bases and 4 bases, there was a span of 10 bases. Germline lookup yields CDR1 LNHDA and CDR2 SQIVND (reference sequence).

Only one count was recorded for this clone. The J gene is TRBJ2-3, the V gene TRBV3-1 (or the pseudogene TRBV3-2); possibly TRBD1 for D (6 bases). The germline V and J ends were trimmed by 4 bases and 6 bases, with 17 bases remaining between them. Germline loops: CDR1 LGHDT, CDR2 YNNKEL (reference sequence). This CDR3 is built from 15 residues. In nucleotides, the CDR3 is TGTGCCAGCAGCCCACAGGCAGGGGAACCCGATACGCAGTATTTT. Residues: CASSPQAGEPDTQYF.

V and J are TRBV4-1 and TRBJ2-1; TRBD1 matches at 9 bases. The length of the CDR3 is 15 residues. Trimming at V came to 4 bases and at J to 4 bases, leaving 5 bases not matched to a gene. Germline values: CDR1 MGHRA, CDR2 YSYEKL. CDR3 protein: CASSRGTGTYNEQFF. CDR3 DNA: TGCGCCAGCAGCCGAGGGACAGGGACATACAATGAGCAGTTCTTC.

J is TRBJ2-1 and V is TRBV9, with 8 bases fitting TRBD2. The CDR3 totals 20 residues. CDR1 and CDR2 from the germline V gene are SGDLS and YYNGEE. Unmatched junction bases numbered 20, after V lost 4 bases and J lost 2 bases. CDR3 coding DNA: TGTGCCAGCAGCTTAGTAGAGGGACCCGGCGGGAGGACAACCTACAATGAGCAGTTCTTC. Its protein product is CASSLVEGPGGRTTYNEQFF.

The chain is built from TRBV2 and TRBJ1-3; D unclear. Trimming left V 7 bases short and J 1 base short, with 11 bases between. Germline values: CDR1 SNHLY, CDR2 FYNNEI. The CDR3 spans 14 residues. This CDR3 is CASMATRSGNTIYF. CDR3 nucleotides: TGTGCCAGCATGGCGACAAGATCTGGAAACACCATATATTTT.